A selection of T cell receptor beta chains follows, all from one sample in a study of CD8+ T cells in alopecia areata. Sequencing used immunoSEQ multiplex PCR; TCRdb keeps in-frame clones, though not all of them. Among 50,000 to 65,000 clones, around 46% were seen once, and the ten largest hold roughly 22%. This material consisted of CD8+ T cells sorted from blood, taken around week 36, from a patient treated with tofacitinib. The source of these receptors is a human donor with alopecia areata. Each CDR3 is given with its conserved first and last residue. D genes are given only for firm matches. A row's size may be missing; if present it is once, few, many or a size class.

V gene	D gene	clone size	J gene	CDR3 protein	CDR3 DNA
TRBV19	TRBD1	NA	TRBJ1-1	CASKIDRGQNTEAFF	TGTGCCAGCAAGATAGACAGGGGGCAAAACACTGAAGCTTTCTTT
TRBV11-2	NA	few	TRBJ1-2	CASSLMARGDYGYTF	TGTGCCAGCAGCTTAATGGCCCGCGGGGACTATGGCTACACCTTC
TRBV9	TRBD2	NA	TRBJ2-1	CASSPRLAEPYNEQFF	TGTGCCAGCAGCCCCAGACTAGCGGAACCCTACAATGAGCAGTTCTTC
TRBV29-1	NA	few	TRBJ2-2	CSASLPPTNAGELFF	TGCAGCGCCAGCCTACCCCCGACCAACGCCGGGGAGCTGTTTTTT
TRBV9	TRBD2	NA	TRBJ2-5	CASSAGLAATPGGETQYF	TGTGCCAGCAGCGCGGGACTAGCGGCTACCCCAGGGGGGGAGACCCAGTACTTC
TRBV10-3	NA	NA	TRBJ1-1	CAISASQGTEAFF	TGTGCCATCAGTGCCTCTCAGGGCACTGAAGCTTTCTTT
TRBV29-1	NA	NA	TRBJ2-1	CSAVGGYNEQFF	TGCAGCGCCGTTGGGGGTTACAATGAGCAGTTCTTC
TRBV7-9	NA	NA	TRBJ2-6	CASSLGVAGANVLTF	TGTGCCAGCAGCTTAGGGGTTGCTGGGGCCAACGTCCTGACTTTC
TRBV29-1	NA	NA	TRBJ2-5	CSVVEQETQYF	TGCAGCGTTGTGGAACAAGAGACCCAGTACTTC
TRBV29-1	NA	few	TRBJ1-2	CSVEEGGHYGYTF	TGCAGCGTTGAGGAGGGGGGCCATTATGGCTACACCTTC
TRBV27	TRBD2	few	TRBJ2-3	CASSPGLRTDTQYF	TGTGCCAGCAGCCCGGGACTACGCACAGATACGCAGTATTTT
TRBV11-2	NA	NA	TRBJ2-5	CASSWAGDQYF	TGTGCCAGCAGCTGGGCTGGGGACCAGTACTTC
TRBV25-1	NA	NA	TRBJ1-4	CASSDPTRRATNEKLFF	TGTGCCAGCAGTGACCCAACCAGACGGGCAACTAATGAAAAACTGTTTTTT
TRBV4-1	NA	NA	TRBJ1-1	CASSQGRNTEAFF	TGCGCCAGCAGCCAAGGACGGAACACTGAAGCTTTCTTT
TRBV4-1	NA	NA	TRBJ2-7	CASSLLDGLSSYEQYF	TGCGCCAGCAGCCTCCTGGACGGACTCAGCTCCTACGAGCAGTACTTC
TRBV29-1	NA	few	TRBJ2-7	CSVEKLTDSYEQYF	TGCAGCGTTGAAAAACTTACCGACTCCTACGAGCAGTACTTC
TRBV11-2	NA	NA	TRBJ1-5	CASSLTDSNQPQHF	TGTGCCAGCAGCCTGACAGATAGCAATCAGCCCCAGCATTTT
TRBV19	NA	NA	TRBJ1-2	CASSIGQDGYTF	TGTGCCAGTAGTATAGGACAGGACGGCTACACCTTC
TRBV7-9	NA	NA	TRBJ2-7	CASSGRGPAYEQYF	TGTGCCAGCAGCGGCAGGGGTCCCGCCTACGAGCAGTACTTC
TRBV5-1	NA	NA	TRBJ2-6	CASSLVPHSGANVLTF	TGCGCCAGCAGCTTGGTGCCCCACTCTGGGGCCAACGTCCTGACTTTC
TRBV5-1	TRBD1	NA	TRBJ1-2	CASSYRGRDGYTF	TGCGCCAGCAGCTACAGGGGGCGAGATGGCTACACCTTC
TRBV28	NA	NA	TRBJ1-2	CASSSGPNYGYTF	TGTGCCAGCAGTTCGGGACCTAACTATGGCTACACCTTC
TRBV4-1	TRBD2	NA	TRBJ2-3	CASSHEGGGRALDTQYF	TGCGCCAGCAGCCACGAAGGTGGCGGGAGGGCCTTAGATACGCAGTATTTT
TRBV2	NA	NA	TRBJ2-3	CASSDRRGMIEDTQYF	TGTGCCAGCAGTGATCGGCGCGGGATGATTGAAGATACGCAGTATTTT
TRBV27	NA	NA	TRBJ2-1	CASRGTGRGDDEQFF	TGTGCCAGCAGGGGTACAGGGCGGGGTGATGATGAGCAGTTCTTC
TRBV13	NA	NA	TRBJ2-7	CASSLDRTYEQYF	TGTGCCAGCAGCCTCGACAGGACCTACGAGCAGTACTTC
TRBV4-2	NA	few	TRBJ2-7	CASSQVEFRVRDEQYF	TGTGCCAGCAGCCAAGTGGAGTTCCGGGTTAGGGACGAGCAGTACTTC
TRBV30	NA	few	TRBJ2-1	CAWSVGGGYYNEQFF	TGTGCCTGGAGTGTAGGCGGTGGCTACTACAATGAGCAGTTCTTC
TRBV10-3	NA	few	TRBJ2-5	CAISDSVQETQYF	TGTGCCATCAGTGATTCGGTTCAAGAGACCCAGTACTTC
TRBV11-2	NA	NA	TRBJ1-1	CASSLDGREAFF	TGTGCCAGCAGCTTAGATGGCCGAGAAGCTTTCTTT
TRBV29-1	TRBD1	few	TRBJ2-3	CSVYRGRVDTQYF	TGCAGCGTGTACAGGGGGCGAGTAGATACGCAGTATTTT
TRBV30	TRBD1	few	TRBJ1-2	CAWSVGTGWGYGYTF	TGTGCCTGGAGTGTAGGGACAGGGTGGGGCTATGGCTACACCTTC
TRBV5-1	NA	NA	TRBJ2-1	CASSLVGTNEQFF	TGCGCCAGCAGCTTGGTCGGTACCAATGAGCAGTTCTTC
TRBV9	TRBD1	NA	TRBJ1-2	CASSVGDRLASFSNYGYTF	TGTGCCAGCAGCGTAGGGGACAGGTTGGCTTCATTTTCGAACTATGGCTACACCTTC
TRBV9	TRBD1	NA	TRBJ1-1	CASSPQGAGEAFF	TGTGCCAGCAGCCCCCAGGGGGCGGGTGAAGCTTTCTTT
TRBV5-1	TRBD1	few	TRBJ2-1	CASRRQGYNEQFF	TGCGCCAGCAGGCGACAGGGATACAATGAGCAGTTCTTC
TRBV9	TRBD1	few	TRBJ2-3	CASSGTGSDTQYF	TGTGCCAGCAGCGGGACAGGTTCGGATACGCAGTATTTT
TRBV27	NA	few	TRBJ2-7	CASSSTYYYEQYF	TGTGCCAGCAGTTCTACGTACTACTACGAGCAGTACTTC
TRBV29-1	NA	NA	TRBJ2-7	CSVEDRDYEQYF	TGCAGCGTTGAAGATCGGGACTACGAGCAGTACTTC
TRBV29-1	NA	few	TRBJ1-1	CSVESRGLNTEAFF	TGCAGCGTTGAGAGCAGAGGACTGAACACTGAAGCTTTCTTT
TRBV4-2	NA	NA	TRBJ2-1	CASSQGRGGNEQFF	TGTGCCAGCAGCCAAGGTCGTGGTGGGAATGAGCAGTTCTTC
TRBV27	NA	NA	TRBJ2-7	CASSSRGPNEQYF	TGTGCCAGCAGTTCCCGGGGCCCAAACGAGCAGTACTTC
TRBV6-5	NA	NA	TRBJ2-2	CASSLQGPNTGELFF	TGTGCCAGCAGTTTACAGGGCCCTAACACCGGGGAGCTGTTTTTT
TRBV14	NA	NA	TRBJ2-7	CASSQDTGFEQYF	TGTGCCAGCAGCCAAGATACAGGGTTCGAGCAGTACTTC
TRBV25-1	NA	NA	TRBJ2-1	CASSRFEQFF	TGTGCCAGCAGCCGATTTGAGCAGTTCTTC
TRBV29-1	TRBD1	NA	TRBJ2-1	CSVQQGAYNEQFF	TGCAGCGTTCAGCAGGGGGCGTACAATGAGCAGTTCTTC
TRBV5-1	NA	once	TRBJ2-1	CASSLDRLNNEQFF	TGCGCCAGCAGCTTGGACAGGTTAAACAATGAGCAGTTCTTC
TRBV15	TRBD1	NA	TRBJ1-5	CATSTLRGRDRGSNQPQHF	TGTGCCACCAGCACTCTTAGGGGCCGGGACAGGGGGAGCAATCAGCCCCAGCATTTT
TRBV15	NA	few	TRBJ2-1	CATSLVYNEQFF	TGTGCCACCAGCTTAGTCTACAATGAGCAGTTCTTC
TRBV27	TRBD2	few	TRBJ2-5	CASSPLSGKNQETQYF	TGTGCCAGCAGTCCCCTTAGCGGGAAAAACCAAGAGACCCAGTACTTC
TRBV4-1	TRBD2	NA	TRBJ2-7	CASSQVAGDSYEQYF	TGCGCCAGCAGCCAAGTAGCGGGGGACTCCTACGAGCAGTACTTC
TRBV2	TRBD1	few	TRBJ2-1	CASSPGGGSYNEQFF	TGTGCCAGCAGTCCAGGGGGTGGATCCTACAATGAGCAGTTCTTC
TRBV2	NA	few	TRBJ2-4	CASRDPRAGRGDIQYF	TGTGCCAGCAGAGACCCCCGGGCTGGCCGTGGGGACATTCAGTACTTC